Following are 7 T cell receptor beta chains from one sample sequenced in a study of cytomegalovirus exposure and HLA in healthy donors. 13 Jbeta primers and 60 Vbeta primers were used for the PCR. Data came from immunoSEQ multiplex PCR; TCRdb stores just in-frame clones and leaves some out. Of 100,000 to 150,000 clones listed, about 81% are singletons. Sequencing used PBMCs. The receptors originated from a woman aged 25 to 39 in good health and CMV-seronegative.

The chain uses TRBV30 and TRBJ1-6; TRBD1 agrees at 12 bases. The V gene end was trimmed by 1 base and the J gene end by 12 bases; junction bases not matched to a gene: 7. Germline CDR1 reads GTSNPN; CDR2 reads SVGIG (reference sequence). The CDR3 has 15 residues. The CDR3 loop reads CAWSEGTGGPEPLHF. The DNA of the CDR3 is TGTGCCTGGAGTGAGGGGACAGGGGGCCCAGAACCCCTCCACTTT.

The chain couples TRBV19 to TRBJ2-1; D remains unclear. Germline V gene lookup returns CDR1 LNHDA and CDR2 SQIVND (reference sequence). The V and J ends lost 8 bases and 10 bases respectively, with 15 bases between them. This CDR3 comprises 12 residues. The CDR3 reads CASRNGVEEQFF. The CDR3 region has the DNA TGTGCCAGTCGAAACGGTGTTGAGGAGCAGTTCTTC. The complete variable domain, with remaining parts taken from reference TRBV19 and TRBJ2-1, reads DGGITQSPKYLFRKEGQNVTLSCEQNLNHDAMYWYRQDPGQGLRLIYYSQIVNDFQKGDIAEGYSVSREKKESFPLTVTSAQKNPTAFYLCASRNGVEEQFFGPGTRLTVL.

Written as DNA, the CDR3 is TGTGCTAGTGGTTTGGTAGGCGGGGCGCTGGGAGCTTTCTTT. It specifies CASGLVGGALGAFF. This sequence joins TRBV12-5 and TRBJ1-1, with TRBD1 as a possible D gene (5 bases). CDR1 and CDR2 from the germline V gene are LGHNT and FRNRAP. The length of the CDR3 is 14 residues. The germline V and J ends were trimmed by 0 bases and 10 bases, with 15 bases remaining between them.

A single count supports this clone. V and J are TRBV4-2 and TRBJ2-7, with 7 bases that match TRBD2. The CDR3 extends over 16 amino acids. The V segment lost 1 base and the J segment 0 bases; nucleotides outside the gene matches: 6. Germline assignment: CDR1 LGHNA and CDR2 YNFKEQ. CDR3 loop: CASSQVRGGSSYEQYF. CDR3 DNA: TGTGCCAGCAGCCAAGTGAGGGGAGGGAGCTCCTACGAGCAGTACTTC.

V is TRBV6-1 and J is TRBJ1-1; D is uncertain. Germline CDR1 and CDR2: MNHNS and SASEGT. The CDR3 loop spans 13 amino acids. V was pared by 4 bases and J by 1 base, with 7 bases between. The CDR3 DNA follows: TGTGCCAGCAGTGTTTGGCCGAACACTGAAGCTTTCTTT. This gives the protein CASSVWPNTEAFF.

This clone showed up just once. The J gene is TRBJ1-1, the V gene TRBV9, with D perhaps TRBD1 (5 bases). This CDR3 spans 15 amino acids. CDR1 is SGDLS, CDR2 YYNGEE, per germline. V lost 0 bases and J 4 bases, leaving 13 bases between the germline ends. In DNA form, the CDR3 reads TGTGCCAGCAGCGTAGCTGCAGGGTGGGGCACTGAAGCTTTCTTT. Protein sequence: CASSVAAGWGTEAFF.

This clone was observed a single time. The chain recombines TRBV30 with TRBJ1-5, with D unresolved. Germline V lookup: CDR1 GTSNPN, CDR2 SVGIG (reference sequence). The CDR3 totals 13 residues. Between the trimmed V and J ends, which lost 2 bases and 4 bases, there was a span of 9 bases. The CDR3 sequence: CAWSTSVNQPQHF. The CDR3 region has the DNA TGTGCCTGGAGTACTTCGGTTAATCAGCCCCAGCATTTT.